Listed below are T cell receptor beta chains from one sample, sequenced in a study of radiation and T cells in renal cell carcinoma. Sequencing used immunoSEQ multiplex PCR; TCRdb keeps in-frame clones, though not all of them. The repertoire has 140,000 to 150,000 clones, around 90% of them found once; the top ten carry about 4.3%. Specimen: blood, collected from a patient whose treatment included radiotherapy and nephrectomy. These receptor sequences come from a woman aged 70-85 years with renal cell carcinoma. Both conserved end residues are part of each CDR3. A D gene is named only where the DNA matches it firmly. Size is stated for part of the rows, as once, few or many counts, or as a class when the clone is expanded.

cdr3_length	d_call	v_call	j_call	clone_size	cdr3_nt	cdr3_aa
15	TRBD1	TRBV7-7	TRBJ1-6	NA	TGTGCTAGCAGCTCGCGGACAGGGCGAGACTCACCCCTCCACTTT	CASSSRTGRDSPLHF
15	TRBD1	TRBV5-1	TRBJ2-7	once	TGCGCCAGCAGTTTAGCCGGGACAGGGAGGGAAGAGCAGTACTTC	CASSLAGTGREEQYF
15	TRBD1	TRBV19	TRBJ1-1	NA	TGTGCCAGTAGTATACAGGGGGCGCTAAACACTGAAGCTTTCTTT	CASSIQGALNTEAFF
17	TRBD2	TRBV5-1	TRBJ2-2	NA	TGCGCCAGCAGCTTCCTAGCGGCCAAATCGAACACCGGGGAGCTGTTTTTT	CASSFLAAKSNTGELFF
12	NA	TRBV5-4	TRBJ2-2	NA	TGTGCCAGCAGCGACGGGTATGGGGAGCTGTTTTTT	CASSDGYGELFF
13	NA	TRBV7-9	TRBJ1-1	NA	TGTGCCAGCAGCTTAGGCCAGAACACTGAAGCTTTCTTT	CASSLGQNTEAFF
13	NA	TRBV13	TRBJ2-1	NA	TGTGCCAGCAGCTGGCGGCAGAACAATGAGCAGTTCTTC	CASSWRQNNEQFF
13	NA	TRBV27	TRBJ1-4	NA	TGTGCCAGCCGGGACGGAAGTAATGAAAAACTGTTTTTT	CASRDGSNEKLFF
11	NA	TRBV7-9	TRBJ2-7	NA	TGTGCCAGCAGCTACGGGGACGAGCAGTACTTC	CASSYGDEQYF
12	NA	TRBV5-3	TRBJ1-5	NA	TGTGCCAGAAGCTTCAGAATTCAGCCCCAGCATTTT	CARSFRIQPQHF
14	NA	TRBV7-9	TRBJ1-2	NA	TGTGCCAGCAGCTTACGCGGACAATCAAATGGCTACACCTTC	CASSLRGQSNGYTF
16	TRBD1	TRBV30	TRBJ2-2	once	TGTGCCTGGAGTCGGGGCAGGGGGCTGGGGACCGGGGAGCTGTTTTTT	CAWSRGRGLGTGELFF
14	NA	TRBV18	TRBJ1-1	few	TGTGCCAGCTCACCAATGGTGATGAACACTGAAGCTTTCTTT	CASSPMVMNTEAFF
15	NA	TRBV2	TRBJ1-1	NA	TGTGCCAGCAGCGACGATACACCGTCGAACACTGAAGCTTTCTTT	CASSDDTPSNTEAFF
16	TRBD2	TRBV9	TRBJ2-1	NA	TGTGCCAGCAGCGTACTAGCGGCGGGAGGATTGAATGAGCAGTTCTTC	CASSVLAAGGLNEQFF
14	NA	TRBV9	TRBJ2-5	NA	TGTGCCAGCAGCGTAGCAGGGTACGGGGAGACCCAGTACTTC	CASSVAGYGETQYF
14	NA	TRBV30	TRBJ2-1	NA	TGTGCCTGGAGGGAGGGGGGTTACTACAATGAGCAGTTCTTC	CAWREGGYYNEQFF
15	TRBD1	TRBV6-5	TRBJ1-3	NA	TGTGCCAGCAGTCTGACAGGGGCGGCTGGAAACACCATATATTTT	CASSLTGAAGNTIYF
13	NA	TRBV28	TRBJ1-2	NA	TGTGCCACCACTCGGGAGGTGGTGAACGGCTACACCTTC	CATTREVVNGYTF
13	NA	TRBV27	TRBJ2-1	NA	TGTGCCAGCAGTCCGGGGAACACCGGTGAGCAGTTCTTC	CASSPGNTGEQFF
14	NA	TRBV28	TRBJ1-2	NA	TGTGCCAGCAGAGCAACAGGGTTGGCCTATGGCTACACCTTC	CASRATGLAYGYTF
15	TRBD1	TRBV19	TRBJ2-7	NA	TGTGCCAGTAGTATCCGGACAGGGGGTGTGTACGAGCAGTACTTC	CASSIRTGGVYEQYF
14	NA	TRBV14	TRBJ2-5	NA	TGTGCCAGCAGCCAGCAATTTGGGATAGGGACCCAGTACTTC	CASSQQFGIGTQYF
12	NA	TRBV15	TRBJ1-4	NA	TGTGCCACCAGCAGGGCGAATGAAAAACTGTTTTTT	CATSRANEKLFF
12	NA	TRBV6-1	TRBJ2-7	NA	TGTGCCAGCATGATGAGAAACTACGAGCAGTACTTC	CASMMRNYEQYF
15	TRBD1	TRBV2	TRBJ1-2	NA	TGTGCCAGCAGGCCCGGGACAGGGGGACTTGTAGGCTACACCTTC	CASRPGTGGLVGYTF
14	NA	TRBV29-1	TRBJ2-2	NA	TGCAGCGTCCAGGACCAGGGCGGCACCGGGGAGCTGTTTTTT	CSVQDQGGTGELFF
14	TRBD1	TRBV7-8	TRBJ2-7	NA	TGTGCCAGCAGCTTAGGGGACAGGTCCTACGAGCAGTACTTC	CASSLGDRSYEQYF
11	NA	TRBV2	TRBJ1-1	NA	TGTGCCAGCAATGGGAACACTGAAGCTTTCTTT	CASNGNTEAFF
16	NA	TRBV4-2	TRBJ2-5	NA	TGTGCCAGCAGCCAAGCGGCCAGGGGAACCCAAGAGACCCAGTACTTC	CASSQAARGTQETQYF
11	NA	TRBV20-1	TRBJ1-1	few	TGCAGTGCTAGAGGGGGTGCTGAAGCTTTCTTT	CSARGGAEAFF
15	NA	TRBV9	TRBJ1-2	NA	TGTGCCAGCAGCGTAGCTTTTCCCGGGGAATCTGGCTACACCTTC	CASSVAFPGESGYTF
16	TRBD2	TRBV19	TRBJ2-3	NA	TGTGCCAGTAGTACGCCTAGCGGGGGGGTCGCTGATACGCAGTATTTT	CASSTPSGGVADTQYF
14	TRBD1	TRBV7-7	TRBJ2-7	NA	TGTGCTAGCAGCTTAATGGCAGGGGGTTACGAGCAGTACTTC	CASSLMAGGYEQYF
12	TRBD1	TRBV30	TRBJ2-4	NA	TGTGCCTCGGAGGGGAGACAGGGGGCCAAGTACTTC	CASEGRQGAKYF
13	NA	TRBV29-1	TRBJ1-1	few	TGCAGCGTTGTAGGAGGGGCTCACACTGAAGCTTTCTTT	CSVVGGAHTEAFF
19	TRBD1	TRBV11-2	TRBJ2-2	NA	TGTGCCAGCAGCTTAGATACCCTCGGACAGGGACCCAGAGGCGGGGAGCTGTTTTTT	CASSLDTLGQGPRGGELFF
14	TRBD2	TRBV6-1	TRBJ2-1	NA	TGTGCCAGCAGTGCCTCGGGGGGATCCAATGAGCAGTTCTTC	CASSASGGSNEQFF
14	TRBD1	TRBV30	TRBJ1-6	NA	TGTGCCTGGATTTCCAGGGGGTATAACTCACCCCTCCACTTT	CAWISRGYNSPLHF
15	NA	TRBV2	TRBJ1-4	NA	TGTGCCAGCAGTGGATTCCGCGTACCTAATGAAAAACTGTTTTTT	CASSGFRVPNEKLFF
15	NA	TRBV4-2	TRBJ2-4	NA	TGTGCCAGCAGCCAAGATATACCCGCCAAAAACATTCAGTACTTC	CASSQDIPAKNIQYF
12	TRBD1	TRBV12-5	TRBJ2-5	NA	TGTGCTAGTGGCCCACAGGACAGGGATCTGTACTTC	CASGPQDRDLYF
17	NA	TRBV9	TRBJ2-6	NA	TGTGCCAGCAGCGTGGGACCCGGTTACTCTGGGGCCAACGTCCTGACTTTC	CASSVGPGYSGANVLTF
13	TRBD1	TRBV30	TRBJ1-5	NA	TGTGCCGGCGACAGGGGAGGAAATCAGCCCCAGCATTTT	CAGDRGGNQPQHF
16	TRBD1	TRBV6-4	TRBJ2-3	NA	TGTGCCAGCAGTGACTCCGGGACAGGGCAGGGAGATACGCAGTATTTT	CASSDSGTGQGDTQYF
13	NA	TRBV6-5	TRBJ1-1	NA	TGTGCCAGCAGCCAGACGGTTAACACTGAAGCTTTCTTT	CASSQTVNTEAFF
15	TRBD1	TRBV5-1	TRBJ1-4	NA	TGCGCCAGCAGCTTGCACGGGACAGAGAATGAAAAACTGTTTTTT	CASSLHGTENEKLFF
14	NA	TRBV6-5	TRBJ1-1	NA	TGTGCCAGCAGTTACGACAGCGTGAACACTGAAGCTTTCTTT	CASSYDSVNTEAFF
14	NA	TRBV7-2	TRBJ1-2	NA	TGTGCCAGCAGCTTAGAACCCAGGGGTTATGGCTACACCTTC	CASSLEPRGYGYTF
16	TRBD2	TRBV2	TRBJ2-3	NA	TGTGCCAGCAGTACTCAGACTAGCGGATTCACAGATACGCAGTATTTT	CASSTQTSGFTDTQYF
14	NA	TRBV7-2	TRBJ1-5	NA	TGTGCCAGCAGCTTGAGTCAGGGCGATCAGCCCCAGCATTTT	CASSLSQGDQPQHF
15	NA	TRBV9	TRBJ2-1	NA	TGTGCCAGCAGCGAGGCCCCCATTTCCTACAATGAGCAGTTCTTC	CASSEAPISYNEQFF
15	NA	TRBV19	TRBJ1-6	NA	TGTGCCAGTAGTGAGCAGGGAGTTTGGAATTCACCCCTCCACTTT	CASSEQGVWNSPLHF
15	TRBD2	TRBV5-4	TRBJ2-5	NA	TGTGCCAGCAGCCCCGTTAGCGGGGGGAGAGAGACCCAGTACTTC	CASSPVSGGRETQYF
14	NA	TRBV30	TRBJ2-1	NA	TGTGCCTGGCGTACAGGAGTGGGGGTTTATGAGCAGTTCTTC	CAWRTGVGVYEQFF